The 14 T cell receptor beta chains listed next were all sequenced from one sample in a study of T cells after yellow fever vaccination. TCRdb called the 5' RACE reads again in MiXCR, with one record for every CDR3 protein. The sample yields about 75,000 distinct CDR3 sequences, about 7.7% seen once. The starting material was CD8+ T cells sorted from PBMCs, obtained approximately 11 days after the first yellow fever vaccination. These receptors were collected from a man between 18 and 29 years old who received the YFV17D yellow fever vaccine.

This clonotype has a count of ten or more. The chain uses TRBV7-8 and TRBJ2-3, with TRBD2 matching over 8 bases. J lost 6 bases, V lost 1 base, and 6 bases had no gene match. Germline V CDR1 and CDR2: SGHVS, FQNEAQ. The CDR3 extends over 15 amino acids. CDR3 sequence: CASSLVGGGGDTQYF. The CDR3 bases are TGTGCCAGCAGCTTAGTCGGGGGGGGCGGGGATACGCAGTATTTT.

At least ten counts were recorded for this clonotype. The chain carries TRBV18 and TRBJ2-7, with unresolved D. Trimming removed 3 bases at V and 6 bases at J, with 9 bases between. This CDR3 comprises 12 residues. Germline loops: CDR1 KGHSH, CDR2 LQKENI. CDR3: CASSPGQAEQYV. The CDR3 DNA follows: TGTGCCAGCTCACCTGGGCAGGCCGAGCAGTACGTC.

This clonotype was recorded many times. This rearrangement joins TRBV4-1 to TRBJ2-7; D remains unclear. The CDR3 has 12 residues. The ends were cut back, 5 bases at V and 7 bases at J, with 12 bases in the middle. Germline assignment: CDR1 MGHRA and CDR2 YSYEKL. The CDR3 coding sequence is TGCGCCAGCAGCAGCCTGGCCGGGGAGCAGTACGTC. Amino acids: CASSSLAGEQYV.

At least ten counts were recorded for this clonotype. The rearrangement uses TRBV5-4 and TRBJ2-5, with no clear D. The germline V gene has CDR1 SGHNT and CDR2 YYREEE (reference sequence). This CDR3 has 13 residues. Trimming stripped 4 bases from V and 4 bases from J, with 11 bases between. The CDR3 nucleotides read TGTGCCAGCAGCCACGAACTTACAGAGACCCAGTACTTC. This gives the protein CASSHELTETQYF.

This clonotype was seen ten or more times. The J gene is TRBJ2-1, the V gene TRBV5-4, with a weak D call TRBD2 (6 bases). V gave up 3 bases and J gave up 0 bases, with 16 bases separating them. Germline loops: CDR1 SGHNT, CDR2 YYREEE (reference sequence). This CDR3 is 17 amino acids long. The CDR3 coding sequence is TGTGCCAGCAGCTCCGGGACTTCCCTCTCCTCCTACAATGAGCAGTTCTTC. It yields the protein CASSSGTSLSSYNEQFF.

To note about this clonotype: This may stem from a read error, because a much larger clone lies one nucleotide away. CDR3 DNA: TGCGCCACCGGCTCCGAGTTATACAATGAGCAGTTCTTC. Amino acids: CATGSELYNEQFF. The V call is TRBV4-1, the J call TRBJ2-1; D uncertain. The germline V and J ends were trimmed by 10 bases and 4 bases, with 14 bases remaining between them. The CDR3 runs 13 residues. The germline CDR1 and CDR2 sequences are MGHRA and YSYEKL.

This clonotype was counted ten times or more. This chain joins TRBV11-2 and TRBJ2-2; no reliable D call. CDR1 is SGHAT and CDR2 is FQNNGV in the germline V gene. V was clipped by 1 base and J by 0 bases, with 6 bases between them. This CDR3 comprises 15 residues. CDR3: CASSLVTTNTGELFF. The CDR3 DNA reads TGTGCCAGCAGCTTAGTTACGACGAACACCGGGGAGCTGTTTTTT. The full variable domain, with the rest looked up from reference TRBV11-2 and TRBJ2-2, is EAGVAQSPRYKIIEKRQSVAFWCNPISGHATLYWYQQILGQGPKLLIQFQNNGVVDDSQLPKDRFSAERLKGVDSTLKIQPAKLEDSAVYLCASSLVTTNTGELFFGEGSRLTVL.

In this sample, this clonotype turned up many times. The V call is TRBV4-3, the J call TRBJ2-1; 8 positions match TRBD2. From germline, CDR1 is LGHNA and CDR2 YSLEER. The CDR3 extends over 16 amino acids. Trimming at V came to 0 bases and at J to 4 bases, leaving 5 bases not matched to a gene. CDR3 amino acids: CASSQDRGGSYNEQFF. CDR3 nucleotide sequence: TGCGCCAGCAGCCAAGATCGGGGGGGAAGTTACAATGAGCAGTTCTTC.

About this clonotype: A much larger clone lies one base from this, so it may be a read error. The chain has TRBV7-8 and TRBJ2-1, with 10 bases that match TRBD1. There are 16 residues in the CDR3. The V gene end was trimmed by 8 bases and the J gene end by 6 bases; junction bases not matched to a gene: 13. CDR1 is SGHVS, CDR2 FQNEAQ, per germline. CDR3 DNA sequence: TGTGCCAGCGGCCCCAAGAGCTGGACAGGGGGCAATGAGCAGTTCTTC. This gives the protein CASGPKSWTGGNEQFF.

This clonotype turned up a few times. The gene calls are TRBV11-2 and TRBJ2-1; maybe TRBD2 (5 bases). Germline CDR1 SGHAT, CDR2 FQNNGV. The germline V and J ends were trimmed by 10 bases and 3 bases, with 13 bases remaining between them. The length of the CDR3 is 13 residues. The CDR3 bases are TGTGCCATCGAGAGGGTGGACTACAATGAGCAGTTCTTC. Amino acid sequence: CAIERVDYNEQFF.

This clonotype was counted only a few times. The chain uses TRBV2 and TRBJ2-3; 8 nucleotides match TRBD2. The CDR3 extends over 16 amino acids. Losses at the gene ends were 10 bases for V and 2 bases for J; bases not matched to a gene: 14. CDR1 SNHLY and CDR2 FYNNEI come from the germline V gene. CDR3 region: CATSFGTGGITDTQYF. CDR3 nucleotides: TGTGCCACCTCCTTCGGAACGGGGGGGATCACAGATACGCAGTATTTT.

This clonotype was picked up many times. This rearrangement joins TRBV5-1 to TRBJ2-7; weak D call: TRBD2 (5 bases). The ends were cut back, 4 bases at V and 0 bases at J, with 14 bases in the middle. The CDR3 sequence is 15 residues long. The germline gives CDR1 SGHRS, CDR2 YFSETQ. CDR3 in amino acids: CASSLREFPSYEQYF. DNA for the CDR3: TGCGCCAGCAGCCTGAGGGAATTCCCCTCCTACGAGCAGTACTTC.

This clonotype was seen ten or more times. The chain employs TRBV12-3 or TRBV12-4 and TRBJ1-5; a weak D match, TRBD1 (5 bases). The CDR3 totals 14 residues. V was trimmed by 8 bases and J by 1 base, leaving 12 bases between them. CDR3 coding DNA: TGTGCCAGCCAACGGAGGGGAAGCAATCAGCCCCAGCATTTT. This encodes CASQRRGSNQPQHF.

This clonotype has a count of ten or more. The chain couples TRBV6-4 to TRBJ2-7; 10 bases map to TRBD1. This CDR3 contains 15 residues. Looked up from germline, CDR1 is MRHNA and CDR2 is SNTAGT. The ends lost 2 bases at V and 0 bases at J; junction bases unmatched: 1. The CDR3 region is CASSDGTGDSYEQYV. In nucleotides, the CDR3 is TGTGCCAGCAGTGACGGGACAGGGGACTCCTACGAGCAGTACGTC.